This T cell receptor (beta chain) was identified in a study of molecular identifiers for immune sequencing clone quantification. Whole-study results and caveats: Clonotypes topping 20 RNA copies carried over 97% of effector molecules but under 1% of naive ones.

Trimming took 4 bases from V and 3 from J; bases not matched to a gene: 9. Germline values: CDR1 MNHEY, CDR2 SMNVEV (reference sequence). The CDR3 covers 15 residues. TCRdb recomputed calls from the PCR reads with MiXCR, one row per CDR3 protein. Counted here are more than 450,000 distinct CDR3 sequences, 20% to 25% occurring once; the ten biggest clones make up approximately 0.8%. This clonotype was recorded a few times. Its matching antigen is unknown. The sequenced material came from naive CD8+ T cells from blood, with Jurkat cell RNA spiked in. This sample's subset: FACS-sorted CD8+CD4-CCR7+CD45RA+ naive T cells. The TCR originated in a human donor in good health. Some libraries in this study had Jurkat cell RNA spiked in. The V gene is TRBV27, the J gene TRBJ2-7, with 7 bases that match TRBD1. Written as DNA, the CDR3 is TGTGCCAGCAGTTACCTCCTGACAGGGAACTACGAGCAGTACTTC. Its protein is CASSYLLTGNYEQYF.